The next 14 T cell receptor beta chains were all read from a single sample in a study of CD8 T cells in ankylosing spondylitis. TCRdb re-analysed the 5' RACE reads in MiXCR, keeping a single row per CDR3 protein. The sample contains roughly 26,000 distinct CDR3 sequences, 10% to 15% of which appear only once. What was sequenced was blood. The receptors come from a male donor with ankylosing spondylitis or in good health (not recorded which).

This clonotype was counted between two and nine times. The rearrangement uses TRBV12-3 or TRBV12-4 and TRBJ1-1; TRBD1 agrees at 8 bases. This CDR3 has 16 amino acids. With 5 bases clipped from V and 4 bases from J, the junction kept 12 bases outside the gene matches. This chain's CDR3 is CASSPLGRGRFTEAFF. The CDR3 region has the DNA TGTGCCAGCAGTCCCTTGGGCAGGGGGCGGTTCACTGAAGCTTTCTTT.

This clonotype was observed many times. J is TRBJ1-4 and V is TRBV4-1, with D unclear. The CDR3 runs 16 residues. The germline gives CDR1 MGHRA, CDR2 YSYEKL. V gave up 0 bases and J gave up 8 bases, with 16 bases separating them. The CDR3 DNA reads as TGCGCCAGCAGCCAAGATACGTCACCGGGTCGCGAAAAACTGTTTTTT. Translated: CASSQDTSPGREKLFF.

V gene TRBV6-6 combines with J gene TRBJ2-2; TRBD2 matches 12 bases. With V trimmed by 7 bases and J by 5 bases, 5 bases remained unmatched. Germline CDR1 MNHNY, CDR2 SVGAGI (reference sequence). The CDR3 totals 15 residues. The CDR3 nucleotides are TGTGCCAGCACCGCACTAGCGGGAGGAACCGGGGAGCTGTTTTTT. The encoded protein is CASTALAGGTGELFF.

This clonotype was picked up many times. This chain links TRBV6-2 or TRBV6-3 with TRBJ2-2, with 9 bases identical to TRBD2. Germline V lookup: CDR1 MNHEY, CDR2 SVGEGT. Trimming at V came to 4 bases and at J to 4 bases, leaving 7 bases not matched to a gene. This CDR3 has 16 residues. Here the CDR3 DNA reads TGTGCCAGCAGTTCTCCAGCGGGGGGCCCCACCGGGGAGCTGTTTTTT. Amino acid sequence: CASSSPAGGPTGELFF.

This clonotype showed up many times. The genes are TRBV7-9 and TRBJ2-1; D remains unclear. CDR1 SEHNR and CDR2 FQNEAQ come from the germline V gene (reference sequence). Trimming stripped 5 bases from V and 2 bases from J, with 7 bases between. The CDR3 totals 13 residues. The CDR3 DNA sequence: TGTGCCAGCAGCCGGACCCCCTACAATGAGCAGTTCTTC. Encoded protein: CASSRTPYNEQFF.

This clonotype showed up many times. The V call is TRBV6-2 or TRBV6-3, the J call TRBJ2-2; 12 nucleotides line up with TRBD2. The CDR3 is 15 amino acids. J gave up 7 bases and V 6 bases, and 6 bases lay outside the gene matches. The germline V gene encodes CDR1 MNHEY and CDR2 SVGEGT. DNA of the CDR3: TGTGCCAGCAGACCGACTAGCGGGAGTGGCGGGGAGCTGTTTTTT. Its protein is CASRPTSGSGGELFF.

This clonotype was recorded a few times. The chain recombines TRBV9 with TRBJ2-1; perhaps TRBD2 as D (6 bases). CDR1 SGDLS and CDR2 YYNGEE come from the germline V gene. With 4 bases removed from V and 0 bases from J, the gap between germline ends came to 17 bases. The CDR3 sequence is 17 residues long. Here the CDR3 reads CASSPFSGRSSYNEQFF. The DNA of the CDR3 is TGTGCCAGCAGCCCCTTTAGCGGAAGGAGCTCCTACAATGAGCAGTTCTTC.

This clonotype was observed once. V is TRBV30 and J is TRBJ2-3, with 8 bases matching TRBD2. V was pared by 2 bases and J by 0 bases, with 13 bases of the junction left unmatched. The germline V gene encodes CDR1 GTSNPN and CDR2 SVGIG (reference sequence). This CDR3 contains 18 residues. The CDR3: CAWSPLRGSGTSTDTQYF. CDR3 DNA sequence: TGTGCCTGGAGTCCCCTCCGGGGTAGCGGGACCAGCACAGATACGCAGTATTTT.

The rearrangement links TRBV20-1 to TRBJ2-3, with D perhaps matching TRBD2 (5 bases). Germline assignment: CDR1 DFQATT and CDR2 SNEGSKA (reference sequence). Trimming left V 1 base short and J 7 bases short, with 12 bases between. The CDR3 runs to 13 residues. The CDR3 reads CSARVGSANTQYF. CDR3 in DNA: TGCAGTGCTAGAGTGGGGAGCGCGAATACGCAGTATTTT.

This clonotype was observed at least ten times. The rearrangement links TRBV7-3 to TRBJ2-3; D possibly uses TRBD1 or TRBD2 (5 bases each). Trimming stripped 1 base from V and 2 bases from J, with 13 bases between. The germline gives CDR1 SGHTA, CDR2 FQGTGA. CDR3 length: 16 residues. The CDR3 loop reads CASSLNAGASTDTQYF. The DNA of the CDR3 is TGTGCCAGCAGCTTAAACGCCGGGGCCTCCACAGATACGCAGTATTTT.

This clonotype was counted between two and nine times. The V call is TRBV6-2 or TRBV6-3, the J call TRBJ2-1, with 9 bases fitting TRBD2. The length of the CDR3 is 16 residues. CDR1 is MNHEY and CDR2 is SVGEGT in the germline V gene. Trimming cost V 3 bases and J 1 base; bases outside gene matches: 4. The DNA for the CDR3 is TGTGCCAGCAGTTATAGCGGGGGCAAATCCTACAATGAGCAGTTCTTC. This sequence encodes CASSYSGGKSYNEQFF.

This clonotype was seen only a few times. This chain uses TRBV20-1 with TRBJ2-2; the match to TRBD2 covers 8 bases. Germline values: CDR1 DFQATT, CDR2 SNEGSKA (reference sequence). The trim removed 3 bases at V and 5 bases at J, leaving 5 bases unmatched. The CDR3 sequence is 14 residues long. In DNA, the CDR3 is TGCAGTGCTAGTGCTGCGGGAGGAACCGGGGAGCTGTTTTTT. Encoded protein: CSASAAGGTGELFF.

Turning to this clonotype: Sequence at one end of the junction differs from germline and may be a read error. The gene calls are TRBV7-2 and TRBJ1-4; D remains ambiguous. Germline V gene sequence: CDR1 SGHTA, CDR2 FQGNSA. The CDR3 sequence is 15 residues long. The CDR3 here is CVSSLAAGVSEKLFF. The DNA for the CDR3 is TGTGTCAGCAGCTTAGCGGCGGGAGTCTCCGAAAAACTGTTTTTT.

The CDR3 sequence: CASSLTWPRDTDTQYF. DNA for the CDR3: TGTGCCAGCAGCCTGACGTGGCCCAGGGACACAGATACGCAGTATTTT. This chain uses TRBV7-9 with TRBJ2-3; maybe TRBD1 (5 bases). Germline V gene lookup returns CDR1 SEHNR and CDR2 FQNEAQ (reference sequence). There are 16 residues in the CDR3. Trimming took 5 bases from V and 2 from J, leaving 17 bases between them.